The 14 T cell receptor beta chains below come from one sample, sequenced in a study of T cells in Graves' hyperthyroidism and ophthalmopathy. RNA transcripts served as the template for amplifying TCR beta CDR3 regions. The HTBI primer set was used in a first-round RT-PCR of the TCR CDR3. TCRdb itself ran the multiplex PCR reads through MiXCR, one entry per CDR3 protein. The sample lists more than 500,000 distinct CDR3 sequences, 46% occurring once. The sequencing sample was made of peripheral blood or thyroid tissue (not recorded which). The receptors stem from an adult woman with Graves' disease, either hyperthyroidism or ophthalmopathy (not recorded which).

The chain recombines TRBV10-2 with TRBJ1-2; D is perhaps TRBD1 (5 bases). This CDR3 has 14 residues. Trimming removed 10 bases at V and 4 bases at J, with 19 bases between. Germline loops: CDR1 WSHSY, CDR2 SAAADI. The chain's CDR3 is CATVDLRVPYGYTF. CDR3 DNA sequence: TGCGCCACCGTTGACCTCAGGGTCCCCTATGGCTACACCTTC.

J is TRBJ1-5 and V is TRBV7-2; no definite D call. The CDR3 consists of 15 residues. The ends were cut back, 5 bases at V and 9 bases at J, with 20 bases in the middle. The germline V gene encodes CDR1 SGHTA and CDR2 FQGNSA. The CDR3 nucleotides are TGTGCCAGCAGCCCCACTGGAGCGTTAGGAGGGCCCCAGCATTTT. This encodes CASSPTGALGGPQHF.

The gene calls are TRBV7-3 and TRBJ1-1; D not certain. Trimming removed 3 bases at V and 4 bases at J, with 6 bases between. CDR1 and CDR2 (germline): SGHTA, FQGTGA. The CDR3 runs to 12 residues. The CDR3 DNA reads TGTGCCAGCAGCTTGATATTCACTGAAGCTTTCTTT. Protein: CASSLIFTEAFF.

This clonotype was counted many times. The chain is built from TRBV20-1 and TRBJ1-6, with a tentative D call TRBD1 (5 bases). This CDR3 is 13 amino acids long. V was trimmed by 3 bases and J by 9 bases, leaving 12 bases between them. Germline V gives CDR1 DFQATT, CDR2 SNEGSKA (reference sequence). CDR3 coding DNA: TGCAGTGCTAGTTCGACAGCTTTTTCACCCCTCCACTTT. This sequence encodes CSASSTAFSPLHF.

This clonotype occurred many times. DNA of the CDR3: TGCGCCAGCAGCGTAGACAGGGGCTCTCAGCCCCAGCATTTT. Translating it yields CASSVDRGSQPQHF. The V call is TRBV5-1, the J call TRBJ1-5; 8 bases line up with TRBD1. This CDR3 contains 14 residues. Germline V gene data show CDR1 as SGHRS and CDR2 as YFSETQ. V dropped 4 bases and J dropped 6; count of bases not matched to a gene: 6. The entire variable domain, with the rest obtained from reference TRBV5-1 and TRBJ1-5, is as follows: KAGVTQTPRYLIKTRGQQVTLSCSPISGHRSVSWYQQTPGQGLQFLFEYFSETQRNKGNFPGRFSGRQFSNSRSEMNVSTLELGDSALYLCASSVDRGSQPQHFGDGTRLSIL.

The CDR3 DNA follows: TGCAGCGTTGAGACAGGGGAGGAGGAGACCCAGTACTTC. It translates to CSVETGEEETQYF. This chain uses TRBV29-1 with TRBJ2-5; TRBD1 matches at 8 bases. With 3 bases clipped from V and 5 bases from J, the junction kept 5 bases outside the gene matches. The CDR3 contains 13 residues. From germline, CDR1 is SQVTM and CDR2 ANQGSEA.

This clonotype was detected a few times. The chain carries TRBV14 and TRBJ2-6; tentative D call: TRBD2 (6 bases). Germline CDR1 and CDR2: SGHDN and FVKESK. Trimming took off 2 bases at V and 4 bases at J, with 12 bases between the two ends. The CDR3 length is 16 residues. CDR3 in amino acids: CASSQLLAPGANVLTF. CDR3 DNA: TGTGCCAGCAGCCAATTACTAGCTCCCGGGGCCAACGTCCTGACTTTC.

This chain joins TRBV7-2 and TRBJ1-3, with 8 bases fitting TRBD1. The J segment lost 0 bases and the V segment lost 6 bases, leaving 4 bases of the junction unmatched. The CDR3 length is 15 residues. CDR1 is SGHTA and CDR2 is FQGNSA in the germline V gene. The CDR3 reads CASRRTGHSGNTIYF. The CDR3 DNA is TGTGCCAGCAGGCGGACAGGGCACTCTGGAAACACCATATATTTT.

The rearrangement joins TRBV10-3 to TRBJ1-5; 9 bases agree with TRBD1. Germline CDR1 is ENHRY and CDR2 is SYGVKD. V gave up 3 bases and J gave up 4 bases; unmatched junction bases: 4. The CDR3 consists of 15 residues. The CDR3 protein is CAISDGTGPNQPQHF. Written as DNA, the CDR3 is TGTGCCATCAGTGATGGGACAGGGCCTAATCAGCCCCAGCATTTT.

This clonotype occurred many times. The chain links TRBV10-3 to TRBJ1-1; D is ambiguous. The CDR3 spans 13 residues. With 4 bases removed from V and 3 bases from J, the gap between germline ends came to 9 bases. The germline gives CDR1 ENHRY, CDR2 SYGVKD. The CDR3 nucleotides are TGTGCCATCAGTGGGGTTGGGGACACTGAAGCTTTCTTT. Translating it yields CAISGVGDTEAFF.

This chain joins TRBV7-2 and TRBJ2-7, with 9 bases fitting TRBD1. This CDR3 comprises 15 residues. After removal of 5 bases from V and 5 bases from J, the junction contained 10 bases not matched to a gene. CDR1 is SGHTA and CDR2 is FQGNSA in the germline V gene. In DNA form, the CDR3 reads TGTGCCAGCAGCCCCCGGGACAGGGTCTGGGACGAGCAGTACTTC. Residues: CASSPRDRVWDEQYF. The full variable domain, rest sourced from reference TRBV7-2 and TRBJ2-7, is GAGVSQSPSNKVTEKGKDVELRCDPISGHTALYWYRQSLGQGLEFLIYFQGNSAPDKSGLPSDRFSAERTGGSVSTLTIQRTQQEDSAVYLCASSPRDRVWDEQYFGPGTRLTVT.

The chain is built from TRBV7-9 and TRBJ1-5; TRBD1 agrees at 7 bases. The CDR3 consists of 16 residues. Germline V gives CDR1 SEHNR, CDR2 FQNEAQ (reference sequence). The ends lost 2 bases at V and 1 base at J; junction bases unmatched: 5. The CDR3 DNA reads as TGTGCCAGCAGCTTATTCCGACAGGGCAGCAATCAGCCCCAGCATTTT. Translating it yields CASSLFRQGSNQPQHF. Full variable domain (remainder filled in from reference TRBV7-9 and TRBJ1-5): DTGVSQNPRHKITKRGQNVTFRCDPISEHNRLYWYRQTLGQGPEFLTYFQNEAQLEKSRLLSDRFSAERPKGSFSTLEIQRTEQGDSAMYLCASSLFRQGSNQPQHFGDGTRLSIL.

J is TRBJ2-5 and V is TRBV7-6, with D perhaps TRBD2 (5 bases). The CDR3 covers 16 residues. V was clipped by 5 bases and J by 0 bases, with 16 bases between them. Germline V CDR1 and CDR2: SGHVS, FNYEAQ. In DNA, the CDR3 is TGTGCCAGCAGCCGAATGGACTCACCGTACCAAGAGACCCAGTACTTC. As protein: CASSRMDSPYQETQYF. The full variable domain, with the rest looked up from reference TRBV7-6 and TRBJ2-5, is GAGVSQSPRYKVTKRGQDVALRCDPISGHVSLYWYRQALGQGPEFLTYFNYEAQQDKSGLPNDRFSAERPEGSISTLTIQRTEQRDSAMYRCASSRMDSPYQETQYFGPGTRLLVL.

At least ten counts were recorded for this clonotype. The chain is built from TRBV2 and TRBJ2-7; D may match TRBD1 or TRBD2 (5 bases each). The V end was cut by 3 bases, the J end by 7 bases, with 10 bases between. The germline CDR1 and CDR2 sequences are SNHLY and FYNNEI. The length of the CDR3 is 12 residues. CDR3 loop: CASSEYGAEQYF. In DNA form, the CDR3 reads TGTGCCAGCAGTGAGTACGGGGCTGAGCAGTACTTC. Filled out from reference TRBV2 and TRBJ2-7, the complete variable domain reads EPEVTQTPSHQVTQMGQEVILRCVPISNHLYFYWYRQILGQKVEFLVSFYNNEISEKSEIFDDQFSVERPDGSNFTLKIRSTKLEDSAMYFCASSEYGAEQYFGPGTRLTVT.